These 7 T cell receptor beta chains were all obtained from the same sample, sequenced in a study of blood T cell repertoires in COVID-19. TCRdb's table, derived via immunoSEQ multiplex PCR, lists solely in-frame clones and lacks some. The sample shows a few hundred thousand clones, around 83% of them seen only once. The sequencing input was peripheral blood. The receptor set was obtained from a young man with active or convalescent COVID-19.

The rearrangement uses TRBV10-3 and TRBJ1-3; 7 nucleotides match TRBD1. Germline lookup yields CDR1 ENHRY and CDR2 SYGVKD. The CDR3 covers 13 residues. J was trimmed by 6 bases and V by 10 bases; bases with no gene match: 9. The CDR3 bases are TGTGCCACTCTACAGGGGCGGGAAAACACCATATATTTT. Amino acids: CATLQGRENTIYF.

As DNA, the CDR3 is TGTGCCAGTAGTATAGGACAGGGCCCCTACAATGAGCAGTTCTTC. Translated: CASSIGQGPYNEQFF. The V gene is TRBV19, the J gene TRBJ2-1; 7 positions agree with TRBD1. V gave up 1 base and J gave up 2 bases; unmatched junction bases: 2. The CDR3 runs 15 residues. Germline V gives CDR1 LNHDA, CDR2 SQIVND (reference sequence).

The CDR3 spells CASSDLSQGWTEAFF. The CDR3 coding sequence is TGTGCCAGCAGCGATCTCTCCCAGGGTTGGACTGAAGCTTTCTTT. The chain carries TRBV5-6 and TRBJ1-1; a weak D match, TRBD1 (5 bases). Germline CDR1 reads SGHDT; CDR2 reads YYEEEE. V was clipped by 4 bases and J by 5 bases, with 18 bases between them. The CDR3 is made up of 15 amino acids. The complete variable domain, with remaining parts taken from reference TRBV5-6 and TRBJ1-1, reads DAGVTQSPTHLIKTRGQQVTLRCSPKSGHDTVSWYQQALGQGPQFIFQYYEEEERQRGNFPDRFSGHQFPNYSSELNVNALLLGDSALYLCASSDLSQGWTEAFFGQGTRLTVV.

The rearrangement links TRBV19 to TRBJ2-2, with 8 bases identical to TRBD1. The CDR3 covers 14 residues. Germline V gene lookup returns CDR1 LNHDA and CDR2 SQIVND (reference sequence). J gave up 2 bases and V 6 bases, and 2 bases lay outside the gene matches. The CDR3 loop is CASRAGGNTGELFF. CDR3 sequence (DNA): TGTGCCAGTAGGGCAGGGGGCAACACCGGGGAGCTGTTTTTT.

There are a few counts of this clone. The chain combines TRBV6-5 with TRBJ2-7, with D perhaps TRBD1 (5 bases). The germline V gene has CDR1 MNHEY and CDR2 SVGAGI. This CDR3 is built from 15 residues. Trimming took 6 bases from V and 0 from J, leaving 15 bases between them. In DNA, the CDR3 is TGTGCCAGCAGCCCGGACATGTACCGCTCCTACGAGCAGTACTTC. It translates to CASSPDMYRSYEQYF.

This clone came up once. The gene calls are TRBV7-2 and TRBJ2-5; 7 positions agree with TRBD1. The CDR3 contains 15 residues. Germline V gene sequence: CDR1 SGHTA, CDR2 FQGNSA. J gave up 5 bases and V 6 bases, and 12 bases lay outside the gene matches. The CDR3 DNA follows: TGTGCCAGCAGAGTCGGGACAGCGTATGAGGAGACCCAGTACTTC. Protein sequence: CASRVGTAYEETQYF.

The chain couples TRBV7-6 to TRBJ2-1; TRBD2 aligns across 12 bases. CDR1 is SGHVS and CDR2 is FNYEAQ in the germline V gene. The CDR3 consists of 17 residues. V trimming: 5 bases; J trimming: 2 bases; junction bases outside the gene matches: 7. This CDR3 is CASSPRLAGATYNEQFF. CDR3 bases: TGTGCCAGCAGCCCCCGACTAGCGGGAGCCACCTACAATGAGCAGTTCTTC.